The TCR beta chain described here comes from a study of control samples from healthy donors and cancer patients. Assay: immunoSEQ multiplex PCR; the TCRdb copy retains only in-frame clones and omits some. The sample has roughly 80,000 clones, around 92% seen once; the top ten hold 5.5%. Germline CDR1 LNHDA, CDR2 SQIVND (reference sequence). V was clipped by 4 bases and J by 0 bases, with 7 bases between them. CDR3 length equals 14 residues. The clonotype originates from a man aged 50 to 59 in good health. Sequencing used blood. This rearrangement joins TRBV19 to TRBJ1-5; D gene unclear. The CDR3 nucleotides read TGTGCCAGTAGTAGTAGATATAGCAATCAGCCCCAGCATTTT. This encodes CASSSRYSNQPQHF.